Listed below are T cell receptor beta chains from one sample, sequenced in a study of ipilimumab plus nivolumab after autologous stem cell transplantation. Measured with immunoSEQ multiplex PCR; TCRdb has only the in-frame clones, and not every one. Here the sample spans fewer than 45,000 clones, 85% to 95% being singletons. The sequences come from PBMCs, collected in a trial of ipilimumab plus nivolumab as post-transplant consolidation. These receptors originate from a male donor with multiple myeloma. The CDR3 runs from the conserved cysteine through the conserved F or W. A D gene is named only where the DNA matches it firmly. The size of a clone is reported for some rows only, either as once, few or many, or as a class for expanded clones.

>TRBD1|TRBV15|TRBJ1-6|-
CATSSRQGSLNNSPLHF
TGTGCCACCAGCAGTCGACAGGGAAGTCTCAATAATTCACCCCTCCACTTT
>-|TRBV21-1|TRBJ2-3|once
CASSKGQREHPGTDTQYF
TGTGCCAGCAGCAAGGGTCAGCGGGAGCATCCGGGCACAGATACGCAGTATTTT
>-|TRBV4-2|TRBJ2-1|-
CSSSHSGTTNNEQFF
TGTTCCAGCAGCCACTCTGGGACAACGAACAATGAGCAGTTCTTC
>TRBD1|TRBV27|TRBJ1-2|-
CASSLSRGGGGYGYTF
TGTGCCAGCAGTTTATCTAGAGGGGGCGGTGGCTATGGCTACACCTTC
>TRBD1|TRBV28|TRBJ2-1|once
CASSPPGTGSDEQFF
TGTGCCAGCAGTCCCCCGGGGACAGGGTCGGATGAGCAGTTCTTC
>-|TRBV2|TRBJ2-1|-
CASDHSYNEQFF
TGTGCCAGCGACCATTCCTACAATGAGCAGTTCTTC
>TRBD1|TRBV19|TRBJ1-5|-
CASSIWTGDQPQHF
TGTGCCAGTAGTATCTGGACAGGGGATCAGCCCCAGCATTTT
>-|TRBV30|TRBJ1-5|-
CAWSGGGNQPQHF
TGTGCCTGGAGCGGGGGAGGCAATCAGCCCCAGCATTTT
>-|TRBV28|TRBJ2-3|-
CASGPRWSSTDTQYF
TGTGCCAGCGGCCCCCGGTGGTCTAGCACAGATACGCAGTATTTT
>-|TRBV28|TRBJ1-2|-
CASSAQLTGTSNYGYTF
TGTGCCAGCAGCGCTCAACTCACAGGAACCTCTAACTATGGCTACACCTTC
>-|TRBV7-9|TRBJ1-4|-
CASSSTTGLREKLFF
TGTGCCAGCAGCTCAACGACAGGTTTAAGGGAAAAACTGTTTTTT
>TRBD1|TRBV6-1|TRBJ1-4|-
CASTPRTGPNEKLFF
TGTGCCAGCACCCCAAGGACAGGGCCTAATGAAAAACTGTTTTTT
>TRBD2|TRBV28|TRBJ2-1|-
CASILAGGQQREQFF
TGTGCCAGCATCCTAGCGGGGGGACAGCAGCGTGAGCAGTTCTTC
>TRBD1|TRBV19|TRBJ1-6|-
CASATGGNNSPLHF
TGTGCCAGCGCGACAGGGGGCAACAATTCACCCCTCCACTTT
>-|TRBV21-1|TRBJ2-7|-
CASSKSGGAHEQYF
TGTGCCAGCAGCAAGAGCGGGGGGGCCCACGAGCAGTACTTC
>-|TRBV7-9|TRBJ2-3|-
CAGLQGGADTQYF
TGTGCCGGGTTACAGGGAGGGGCGGATACGCAGTATTTT
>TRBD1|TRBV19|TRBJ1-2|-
CASTETGGANYGYTF
TGTGCCAGTACCGAAACAGGGGGCGCAAACTATGGCTACACCTTC
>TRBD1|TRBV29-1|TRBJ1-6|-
CSARQGARNSPLHF
TGCAGCGCAAGACAGGGGGCGCGAAATTCACCCCTCCACTTT
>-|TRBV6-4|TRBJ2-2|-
CASSEEGATGELFF
TGTGCCAGCAGTGAGGAGGGGGCCACCGGGGAGCTGTTTTTT
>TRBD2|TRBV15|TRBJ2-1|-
CATSPGLGEQFF
TGTGCCACCAGCCCGGGACTAGGTGAGCAGTTCTTC
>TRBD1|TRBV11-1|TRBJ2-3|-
CASRDRSTDTQYF
TGTGCCAGCCGGGACAGAAGCACAGATACGCAGTATTTT
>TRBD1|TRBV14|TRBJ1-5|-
CASSLGLGQGNQPQHF
TGTGCCAGCAGCCTGGGCCTCGGACAGGGTAATCAGCCCCAGCATTTT
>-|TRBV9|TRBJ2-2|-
CASSRPGAVNRRTGELFF
TGTGCCAGCAGCAGACCCGGGGCAGTAAACAGGCGGACCGGGGAGCTGTTTTTT
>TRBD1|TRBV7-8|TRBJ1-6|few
CASSLTGGSYNSPLHF
TGTGCCAGCAGCTTAACAGGGGGCTCCTATAATTCACCCCTCCACTTT
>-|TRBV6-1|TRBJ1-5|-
CASTFRGGSNQPQHF
TGTGCCAGCACCTTCAGGGGAGGGAGCAATCAGCCCCAGCATTTT
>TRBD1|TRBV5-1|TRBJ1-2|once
CASSLRQGGGYTF
TGCGCCAGCAGCTTGAGACAGGGGGGCGGCTACACCTTC
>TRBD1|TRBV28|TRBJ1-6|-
CASKHDRAPSYNSPLHF
TGTGCCAGCAAACATGACAGGGCACCCTCCTATAATTCACCCCTCCACTTT